This entry lists 29 T cell receptor beta chains sequenced from one sample in a study of identical twins. MiXCR, applied by TCRdb to the 5' RACE reads, yields one record per CDR3 protein. The sample shows about 250,000 distinct CDR3 sequences, more than 13% of them seen only once. The sequenced material came from memory (CD45RO+) T cells sorted from blood. All receptors come from a woman between 18 and 29 years old in good health.

The rearrangement joins TRBV12-3 or TRBV12-4 to TRBJ1-3; unclear D gene. Trimming cost V 1 base and J 0 bases, with 10 bases left between them. There are 16 residues in the CDR3. In DNA form, the CDR3 reads TGTGCCAGCAGTTTAGGCAGGCCCAACTCTGGAAACACCATATATTTT. It codes for CASSLGRPNSGNTIYF.

This sequence joins TRBV27 and TRBJ1-3; possibly TRBD1 for D (6 bases). V was trimmed by 5 bases and J by 0 bases, leaving 11 bases between them. Germline values: CDR1 MNHEY, CDR2 SMNVEV (reference sequence). The CDR3 loop spans 15 amino acids. The CDR3, as DNA: TGTGCCAGCAGTGTACAGGGTTCCTCTGGAAACACCATATATTTT. It specifies CASSVQGSSGNTIYF.

The chain carries TRBV7-3 and TRBJ2-1, with D perhaps matching TRBD2 (5 bases). Germline CDR1 reads SGHTA; CDR2 reads FQGTGA. Deletions cut 5 bases from V and 5 bases from J, with 10 bases between. The CDR3 runs to 13 residues. CDR3 loop: CASSPSGNNEQFF. The CDR3 nucleotides are TGTGCCAGCAGCCCAAGCGGAAACAATGAGCAGTTCTTC.

This clonotype was counted only a few times. The chain carries TRBV4-1 and TRBJ2-1; a possible D gene is TRBD1 (6 bases). Between the trimmed V and J ends, which lost 4 bases and 5 bases, there was a span of 21 bases. Germline lookup yields CDR1 MGHRA and CDR2 YSYEKL. The CDR3 loop spans 17 amino acids. In nucleotides, the CDR3 is TGCGCCAGCAGCCTCACAACAGGGAAAGTAGGTAACAATGAGCAGTTCTTC. This gives the protein CASSLTTGKVGNNEQFF.

The rearrangement links TRBV6-4 to TRBJ1-1; D unresolved. Germline lookup yields CDR1 MRHNA and CDR2 SNTAGT. The CDR3 has 13 residues. Trimming pared 5 bases from V and 1 base from J, leaving 8 bases between. CDR3 DNA sequence: TGTGCCAGCAGTATAGAGGAGAACACTGAAGCTTTCTTT. Translation gives CASSIEENTEAFF.

This clonotype has just a few counts. An end of the junction does not agree with germline; a read error may underlie this. The chain couples TRBV7-2 to TRBJ2-3; D perhaps matches TRBD2 (6 bases). This CDR3 contains 15 residues. Germline values: CDR1 SGHTA, CDR2 FQGNSA. CDR3 bases: TGTGCCCTCGCCGTGGGGCGGGATCGCACGGATACGCAGTATTTT. Translation: CALAVGRDRTDTQYF.

This chain connects TRBV5-6 to TRBJ1-2; D call uncertain. The CDR3 length is 13 residues. V lost 3 bases and J 3 bases, leaving 9 bases between the germline ends. The germline CDR1 and CDR2 sequences are SGHDT and YYEEEE. CDR3 sequence: CASSSRHHYGYTF. The CDR3 bases are TGTGCCAGCAGCTCAAGACACCACTATGGCTACACCTTC. The whole variable domain, remainder taken from reference TRBV5-6 and TRBJ1-2, is DAGVTQSPTHLIKTRGQQVTLRCSPKSGHDTVSWYQQALGQGPQFIFQYYEEEERQRGNFPDRFSGHQFPNYSSELNVNALLLGDSALYLCASSSRHHYGYTFGSGTRLTVV.

This sequence joins TRBV6-1 and TRBJ1-1, with D perhaps matching TRBD1 (5 bases). Germline loops: CDR1 MNHNS, CDR2 SASEGT. With 6 bases removed from V and 0 bases from J, the gap between germline ends came to 14 bases. The CDR3 runs to 15 residues. The CDR3 bases are TGTGCCAGCAGGGGGGAGAGAAGCATGAACACTGAAGCTTTCTTT. Protein product: CASRGERSMNTEAFF.

This clonotype was observed a few times. CDR3 nucleotide sequence: TGCAGTGCTATCGGACAGAACGGGGAGCTGTTTTTT. Its protein is CSAIGQNGELFF. The gene calls are TRBV20-1 and TRBJ2-2, with D tentatively TRBD1 (6 bases). Germline V gene lookup returns CDR1 DFQATT and CDR2 SNEGSKA (reference sequence). The CDR3 runs 12 residues. V shed 4 bases and J shed 7 bases, with 10 bases lying between them.

This clonotype has only a few counts. V gene TRBV5-1 combines with J gene TRBJ2-3; tentative D call: TRBD2 (5 bases). This CDR3 contains 16 residues. V was shortened by 0 bases and J by 2 bases, with 13 bases between the two germline ends. Per the germline V gene, CDR1 is SGHRS and CDR2 is YFSETQ. CDR3 amino acids: CASSLGSIGVTDTQYF. In nucleotides, the CDR3 is TGCGCCAGCAGCTTGGGAAGCATCGGGGTCACAGATACGCAGTATTTT.

In this sample, this clonotype turned up many times. The V gene is TRBV14, the J gene TRBJ2-7, with D possibly being TRBD2 (5 bases). Germline CDR1 is SGHDN and CDR2 is FVKESK. V was trimmed by 4 bases and J by 9 bases, leaving 16 bases between them. This CDR3 contains 13 residues. The CDR3 region is CASSLERAEGQYF. The CDR3 region has the DNA TGTGCCAGCAGCCTTGAGAGGGCCGAGGGGCAGTACTTC.

This clonotype was counted between two and nine times. V and J are TRBV7-9 and TRBJ2-7; D remains unclear. Trimming stripped 3 bases from V and 3 bases from J, with 9 bases between. The CDR3 has 13 amino acids. CDR1 is SEHNR, CDR2 FQNEAQ, per germline (reference sequence). The CDR3 here is CASSLNTYYEQYF. The CDR3 DNA follows: TGTGCCAGCAGCTTGAACACATACTACGAGCAGTACTTC.

This clonotype has ten or more counts. V and J are TRBV12-3 or TRBV12-4 and TRBJ1-2; D not certain. The CDR3 is made up of 14 amino acids. Trimming stripped 2 bases from V and 8 bases from J, with 15 bases between. DNA for the CDR3: TGTGCCAGCAGTTTAAGGAGGGAAGCAACGGGCTACACCTTC. This sequence encodes CASSLRREATGYTF.

This chain joins TRBV18 and TRBJ1-5, with 10 bases that match TRBD1. Germline V lookup: CDR1 KGHSH, CDR2 LQKENI. The CDR3 contains 16 residues. V shed 3 bases and J 1 base; nucleotides not matched to a gene: 3. In DNA form, the CDR3 reads TGTGCCAGCTCACCCAGGGACAGGGGAAGCAATCAGCCCCAGCATTTT. Amino acid sequence: CASSPRDRGSNQPQHF.

This rearrangement joins TRBV10-3 to TRBJ2-1, with D perhaps TRBD1 (5 bases). CDR3 length equals 14 residues. Per the germline V gene, CDR1 is ENHRY and CDR2 is SYGVKD. Trimming removed 2 bases at V and 0 bases at J, with 5 bases between. CDR3 in DNA: TGTGCCATCAGTGAGGACAGCTCCTACAATGAGCAGTTCTTC. Protein: CAISEDSSYNEQFF.

There are a few counts of this clonotype. The J gene is TRBJ2-7, the V gene TRBV27, with D perhaps matching TRBD1 (6 bases). The length of the CDR3 is 17 residues. The germline V and J ends were trimmed by 8 bases and 4 bases, with 27 bases remaining between them. Germline loops: CDR1 MNHEY, CDR2 SMNVEV (reference sequence). The CDR3 region has the DNA TGTGCCAGCGCATCCCGCACCGAGGACAGCAAGACTTACGAGCAGTACTTC. It specifies CASASRTEDSKTYEQYF.

The chain carries TRBV7-9 and TRBJ1-2; D not certain. The CDR3 is 14 residues long. The V gene's germline CDR1 is SEHNR and CDR2 FQNEAQ (reference sequence). Deletions cut 5 bases from V and 5 bases from J, with 15 bases between. This CDR3 is CASSPGDAWYGYTF. The CDR3 nucleotides read TGTGCCAGCAGCCCCGGTGACGCCTGGTATGGCTACACCTTC.

This clonotype came up many times. The chain links TRBV6-2 or TRBV6-3 to TRBJ2-7, with a weak D call TRBD1 (6 bases). The germline V gene encodes CDR1 MNHEY and CDR2 SVGEGT. The V gene lost 4 bases and the J gene lost 2 bases, with 9 bases spanning the gap. There are 13 residues in the CDR3. CDR3 DNA: TGTGCCAGCAGTTCACGGACAGCCTACGAGCAGTACTTC. It codes for CASSSRTAYEQYF.

This chain joins TRBV6-5 and TRBJ2-3; 10 bases are a match to TRBD1. Trimming removed 0 bases from V and 4 bases from J; junction bases left unmatched: 7. The CDR3 length is 17 residues. CDR1 and CDR2 (germline): MNHEY, SVGAGI. CDR3 DNA sequence: TGTGCCAGCAGTTACTCCGTAACCGGGACAGGGGCAGATACGCAGTATTTT. Translating it yields CASSYSVTGTGADTQYF.

V and J are TRBV2 and TRBJ2-2, with D possibly being TRBD1 (6 bases). Germline CDR1 and CDR2: SNHLY and FYNNEI. This CDR3 comprises 13 residues. V lost 8 bases and J lost 5, with 12 bases in between. The CDR3: CASGGRGTGELFF. The DNA of the CDR3 is TGTGCCAGCGGAGGAAGGGGGACCGGGGAGCTGTTTTTT.

This clonotype was counted between two and nine times. The chain combines TRBV25-1 with TRBJ2-7, with no clear D. Germline lookup yields CDR1 MGHDK and CDR2 SYGVNS. V was clipped by 8 bases and J by 0 bases, with 17 bases between them. The CDR3 is 15 amino acids. The chain's CDR3 is CASRPSVAASYEQYF. As DNA, the CDR3 is TGTGCCAGCCGCCCATCGGTGGCAGCCTCCTACGAGCAGTACTTC.

The genes are TRBV20-1 and TRBJ2-3; D gene ambiguous. V shed 5 bases and J shed 2 bases, with 14 bases lying between them. The germline gives CDR1 DFQATT, CDR2 SNEGSKA (reference sequence). The CDR3 is 14 amino acids. The CDR3 coding sequence is TGCAGTGCTCCAAATGGCGTGGACACAGATACGCAGTATTTT. This sequence encodes CSAPNGVDTDTQYF.

The V gene is TRBV12-3 or TRBV12-4, the J gene TRBJ2-3; no reliable D call. This CDR3 spans 12 amino acids. Trimming stripped 6 bases from V and 2 bases from J, with 6 bases between. CDR3 coding DNA: TGTGCCAGCAGCCTATACACAGATACGCAGTATTTT. As protein: CASSLYTDTQYF.

This chain connects TRBV27 to TRBJ2-2; 8 bases are shared with TRBD2. Per the germline V gene, CDR1 is MNHEY and CDR2 is SMNVEV (reference sequence). The J segment lost 7 bases and the V segment lost 2 bases, leaving 9 bases of the junction unmatched. This CDR3 region has 16 residues. The CDR3 sequence is CASSLKSGSIFGELFF. In nucleotides, the CDR3 is TGTGCCAGCAGTTTAAAGAGCGGGAGCATTTTCGGGGAGCTGTTTTTT.

This clonotype was seen a handful of times. The rearrangement links TRBV11-2 to TRBJ2-5; 7 bases are shared with TRBD2. With 2 bases clipped from V and 5 bases from J, the junction kept 2 bases outside the gene matches. CDR3 length equals 13 residues. CDR1 is SGHAT, CDR2 FQNNGV, per germline. CDR3 residues: CASSLWEGETQYF. The CDR3 nucleotides read TGTGCCAGCAGCTTATGGGAGGGGGAGACCCAGTACTTC. Full variable domain (rest looked up from reference TRBV11-2 and TRBJ2-5): EAGVAQSPRYKIIEKRQSVAFWCNPISGHATLYWYQQILGQGPKLLIQFQNNGVVDDSQLPKDRFSAERLKGVDSTLKIQPAKLEDSAVYLCASSLWEGETQYFGPGTRLLVL.

The chain couples TRBV28 to TRBJ1-1; TRBD1 might be the D (5 bases). The ends were cut back, 8 bases at V and 3 bases at J, with 19 bases in the middle. Germline V lookup: CDR1 MDHEN, CDR2 SYDVKM. This CDR3 is built from 15 residues. As DNA, the CDR3 is TGTGCCAGCGAGGGAATGGGAATGGGGGACACTGAAGCTTTCTTT. Its protein product is CASEGMGMGDTEAFF.

The chain has TRBV11-2 and TRBJ2-1; 10 bases line up with TRBD1. After removal of 5 bases from V and 9 bases from J, the junction contained 7 bases not matched to a gene. The CDR3 extends over 14 amino acids. Germline values: CDR1 SGHAT, CDR2 FQNNGV. The CDR3, as DNA: TGTGCCAGCAGCCTGGGACAGGGGCGCGGTGAGCAGTTCTTC. This codes for CASSLGQGRGEQFF.

The rearrangement links TRBV7-2 to TRBJ2-5, with TRBD2 matching over 10 bases. Germline V gene sequence: CDR1 SGHTA, CDR2 FQGNSA. With V trimmed by 7 bases and J by 1 base, 6 bases remained unmatched. This CDR3 spans 15 amino acids. The CDR3 nucleotides read TGTGCCAGCAACAAAATAGCGGGAGGCCAAGAGACCCAGTACTTC. Its translation is CASNKIAGGQETQYF. The full variable domain, with the rest looked up from reference TRBV7-2 and TRBJ2-5, is GAGVSQSPSNKVTEKGKDVELRCDPISGHTALYWYRQSLGQGLEFLIYFQGNSAPDKSGLPSDRFSAERTGGSVSTLTIQRTQQEDSAVYLCASNKIAGGQETQYFGPGTRLLVL.

CDR3 in DNA: TGTGCCAGCAGCTTAAACGACAGGGGAAAAGAGACCCAGTACTTC. Its translation is CASSLNDRGKETQYF. The chain is built from TRBV7-9 and TRBJ2-5, with 8 bases lining up with TRBD1. CDR3 length equals 15 residues. Unmatched junction bases numbered 5, after V lost 2 bases and J lost 3 bases. CDR1 and CDR2 from the germline V gene are SEHNR and FQNEAQ (reference sequence).